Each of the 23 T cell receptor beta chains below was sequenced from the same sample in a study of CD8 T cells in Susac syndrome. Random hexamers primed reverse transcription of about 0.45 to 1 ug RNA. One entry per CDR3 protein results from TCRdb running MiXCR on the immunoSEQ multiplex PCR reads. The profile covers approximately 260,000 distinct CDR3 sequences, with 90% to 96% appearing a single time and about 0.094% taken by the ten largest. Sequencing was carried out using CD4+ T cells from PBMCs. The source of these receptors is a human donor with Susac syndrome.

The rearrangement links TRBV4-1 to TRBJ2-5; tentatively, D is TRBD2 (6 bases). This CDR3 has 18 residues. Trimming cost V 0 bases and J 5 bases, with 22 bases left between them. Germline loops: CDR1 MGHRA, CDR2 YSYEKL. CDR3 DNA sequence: TGCGCCAGCAGCCAAGATTTCCAGCGCGCGGGCGCGGGGGAGACCCAGTACTTC. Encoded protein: CASSQDFQRAGAGETQYF.

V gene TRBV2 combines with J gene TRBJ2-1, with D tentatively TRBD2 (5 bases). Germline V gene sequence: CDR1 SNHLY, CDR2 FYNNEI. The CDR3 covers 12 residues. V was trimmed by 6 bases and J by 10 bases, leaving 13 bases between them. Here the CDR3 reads CASRTDFQEQFF. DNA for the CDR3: TGTGCCAGCAGGACGGACTTTCAGGAGCAGTTCTTC.

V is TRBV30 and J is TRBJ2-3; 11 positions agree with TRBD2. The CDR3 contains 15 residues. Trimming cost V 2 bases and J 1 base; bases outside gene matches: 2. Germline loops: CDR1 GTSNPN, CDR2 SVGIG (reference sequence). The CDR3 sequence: CAWSLLAGGTDTQYF. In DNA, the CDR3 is TGTGCCTGGAGTCTACTAGCGGGAGGCACAGATACGCAGTATTTT.

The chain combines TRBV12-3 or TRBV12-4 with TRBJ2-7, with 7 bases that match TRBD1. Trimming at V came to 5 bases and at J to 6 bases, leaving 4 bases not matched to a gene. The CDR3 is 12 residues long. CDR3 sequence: CASSRGQSEQYF. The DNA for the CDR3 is TGTGCCAGCAGTCGGGGACAGTCCGAGCAGTACTTC.

The DNA of the CDR3 is TGTGCCAGCAGTTTGGGGACGGTCTTGGGCTACACCTTC. Its protein product is CASSLGTVLGYTF. The J gene is TRBJ1-2, the V gene TRBV12-3 or TRBV12-4; TRBD1 might be the D (5 bases). The CDR3 has 13 residues. V was trimmed by 3 bases and J by 8 bases, leaving 13 bases between them.

The CDR3 region has the DNA TGCGCCAGCAGCCAATTCCGCGTCGGCTACGAGCAGTACTTC. Its protein product is CASSQFRVGYEQYF. The rearrangement links TRBV4-1 to TRBJ2-7; D gene unclear. In germline, CDR1 is MGHRA, CDR2 YSYEKL. Trimming took off 2 bases at V and 3 bases at J, with 11 bases between the two ends. This CDR3 region has 14 residues.

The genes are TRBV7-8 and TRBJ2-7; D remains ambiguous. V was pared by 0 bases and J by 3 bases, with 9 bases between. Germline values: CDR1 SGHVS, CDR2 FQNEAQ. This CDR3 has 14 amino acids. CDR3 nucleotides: TGTGCCAGCAGCTTAGCATCTGGTTTCTACGAGCAGTACTTC. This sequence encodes CASSLASGFYEQYF.

This CDR3 reads CASSSDSGTQYF. The CDR3 DNA sequence: TGTGCCAGCAGCTCCGACAGCGGGACCCAGTACTTC. The V call is TRBV5-4, the J call TRBJ2-5; D possibly uses TRBD1 or TRBD2 (5 bases each). CDR3 length equals 12 residues. The ends were cut back, 3 bases at V and 7 bases at J, with 10 bases in the middle. Germline V gene lookup returns CDR1 SGHNT and CDR2 YYREEE (reference sequence).

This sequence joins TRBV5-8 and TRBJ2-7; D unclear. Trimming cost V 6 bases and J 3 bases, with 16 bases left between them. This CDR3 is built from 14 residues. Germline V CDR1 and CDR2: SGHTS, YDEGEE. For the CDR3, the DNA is TGTGCCAGCACCTACCTAAATACCCTCTACGAGCAGTACTTC. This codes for CASTYLNTLYEQYF.

The CDR3 nucleotides are TGTGCCAGCAGCGTAAGAGGACAAACCGGGACCGTCTACAATGAGCAGTTCTTC. Its protein is CASSVRGQTGTVYNEQFF. The chain combines TRBV9 with TRBJ2-1; perhaps D is TRBD1 or TRBD2 (5 bases each). The germline gives CDR1 SGDLS, CDR2 YYNGEE. The CDR3 runs 18 residues. Trimming removed 1 base from V and 3 bases from J, with 20 bases in between.

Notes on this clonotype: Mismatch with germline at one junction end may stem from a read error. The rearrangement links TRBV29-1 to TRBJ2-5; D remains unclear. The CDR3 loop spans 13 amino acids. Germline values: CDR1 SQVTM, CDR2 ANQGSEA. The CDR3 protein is CSVDSSVQGTQYF. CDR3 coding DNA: TGCAGCGTCGACTCCAGTGTACAAGGGACCCAGTACTTC.

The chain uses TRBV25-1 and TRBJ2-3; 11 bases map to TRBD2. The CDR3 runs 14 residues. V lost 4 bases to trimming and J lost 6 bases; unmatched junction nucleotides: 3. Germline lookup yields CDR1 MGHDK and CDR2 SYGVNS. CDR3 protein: CASSVSGRADTQYF. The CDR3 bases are TGTGCCAGCAGTGTTAGCGGGAGGGCTGATACGCAGTATTTT.

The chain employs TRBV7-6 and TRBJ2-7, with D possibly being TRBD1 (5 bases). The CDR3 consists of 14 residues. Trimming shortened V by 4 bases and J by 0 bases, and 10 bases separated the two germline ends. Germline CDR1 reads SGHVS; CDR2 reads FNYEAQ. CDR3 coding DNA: TGTGCCAGCAGCTCGGACACGAGCTCCTACGAGCAGTACTTC. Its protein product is CASSSDTSSYEQYF.

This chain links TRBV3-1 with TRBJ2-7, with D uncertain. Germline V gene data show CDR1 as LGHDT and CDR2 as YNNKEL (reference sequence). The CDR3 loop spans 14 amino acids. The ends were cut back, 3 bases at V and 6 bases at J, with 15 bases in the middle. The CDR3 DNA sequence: TGTGCCAGCAGCCATAGAAAGGGAAGAAGCGAGCAGTACTTC. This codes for CASSHRKGRSEQYF.

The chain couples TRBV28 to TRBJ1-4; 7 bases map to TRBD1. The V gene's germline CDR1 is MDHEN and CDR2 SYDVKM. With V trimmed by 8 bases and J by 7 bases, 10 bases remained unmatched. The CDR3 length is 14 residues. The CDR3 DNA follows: TGTGCCAGCGGGAGACAGGGTGCAGTTGAAAAACTGTTTTTT. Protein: CASGRQGAVEKLFF.

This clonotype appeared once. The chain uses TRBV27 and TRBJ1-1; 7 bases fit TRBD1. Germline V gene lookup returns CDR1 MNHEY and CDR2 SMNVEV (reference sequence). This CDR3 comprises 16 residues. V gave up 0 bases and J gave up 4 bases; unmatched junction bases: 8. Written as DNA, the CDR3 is TGTGCCAGCAGTTTATCGAGGGGACAGCGGTCCACTGAAGCTTTCTTT. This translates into CASSLSRGQRSTEAFF.

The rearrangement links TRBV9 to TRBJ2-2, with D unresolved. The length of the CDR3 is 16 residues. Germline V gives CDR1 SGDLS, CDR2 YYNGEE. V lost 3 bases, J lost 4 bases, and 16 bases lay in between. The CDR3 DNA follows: TGTGCCAGCAGCGATCGACTCGCTAGGGTCACCGGGGAGCTGTTTTTT. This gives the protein CASSDRLARVTGELFF.

CDR3 nucleotides: TGTGCCAGCAGTTTAGGTTTTGGGACAGGGGGCCATGAGCAGTTCTTC. This sequence encodes CASSLGFGTGGHEQFF. This chain uses TRBV27 with TRBJ2-1; 12 bases line up with TRBD1. The CDR3 length is 16 residues. CDR1 is MNHEY, CDR2 SMNVEV, per germline (reference sequence). The trim removed 2 bases at V and 8 bases at J, leaving 7 bases unmatched.

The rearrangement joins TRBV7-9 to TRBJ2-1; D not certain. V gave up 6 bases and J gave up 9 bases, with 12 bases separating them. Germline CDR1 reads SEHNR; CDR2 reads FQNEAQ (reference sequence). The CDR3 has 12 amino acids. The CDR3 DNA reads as TGTGCCAGCAGTAAGACCCTAAGTGAGCAGTTCTTC. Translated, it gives CASSKTLSEQFF.

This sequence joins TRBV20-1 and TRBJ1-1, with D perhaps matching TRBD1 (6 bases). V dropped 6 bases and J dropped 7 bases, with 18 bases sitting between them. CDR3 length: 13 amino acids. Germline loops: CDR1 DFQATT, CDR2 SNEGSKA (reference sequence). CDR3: CSAMKPGGREAFF. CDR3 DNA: TGCAGTGCCATGAAACCGGGGGGGCGTGAAGCTTTCTTT.

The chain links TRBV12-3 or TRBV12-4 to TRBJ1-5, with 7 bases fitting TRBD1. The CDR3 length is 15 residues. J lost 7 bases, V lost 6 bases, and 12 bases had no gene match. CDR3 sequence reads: CASRRSGQPTQPQHF. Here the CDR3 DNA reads TGTGCCAGCAGGCGATCGGGACAGCCCACGCAGCCCCAGCATTTT.

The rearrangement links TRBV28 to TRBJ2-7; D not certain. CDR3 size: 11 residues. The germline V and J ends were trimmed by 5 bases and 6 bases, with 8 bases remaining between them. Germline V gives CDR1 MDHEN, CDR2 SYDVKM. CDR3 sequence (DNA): TGTGCCAGCAGTATCACTCGCGAGCAGTACTTC. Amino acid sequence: CASSITREQYF.

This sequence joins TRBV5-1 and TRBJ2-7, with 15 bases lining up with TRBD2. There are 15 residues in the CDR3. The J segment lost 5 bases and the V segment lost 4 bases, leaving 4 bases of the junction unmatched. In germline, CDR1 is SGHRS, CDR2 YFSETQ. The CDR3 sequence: CASSKGLAGGDEQYF. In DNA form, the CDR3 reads TGCGCCAGCAGCAAGGGACTAGCGGGAGGCGACGAGCAGTACTTC.